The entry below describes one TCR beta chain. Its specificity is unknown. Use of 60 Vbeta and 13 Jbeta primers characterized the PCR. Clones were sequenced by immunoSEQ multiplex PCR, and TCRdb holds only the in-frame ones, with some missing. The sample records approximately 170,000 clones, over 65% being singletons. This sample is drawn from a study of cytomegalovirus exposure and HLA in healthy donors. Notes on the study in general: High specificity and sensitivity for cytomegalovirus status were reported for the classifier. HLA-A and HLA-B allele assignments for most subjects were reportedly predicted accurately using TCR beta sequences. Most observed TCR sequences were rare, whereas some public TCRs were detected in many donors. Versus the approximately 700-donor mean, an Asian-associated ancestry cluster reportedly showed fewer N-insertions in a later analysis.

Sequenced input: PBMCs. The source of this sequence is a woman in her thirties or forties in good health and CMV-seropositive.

Here the CDR3 DNA reads TGTGCCAGCAGCTTAACTCCAGGGGAGGGCTACACCTTC. The encoded protein is CASSLTPGEGYTF. The rearrangement joins TRBV7-3 to TRBJ1-2, with D perhaps TRBD1 (6 bases). The CDR3 sequence is 13 residues long. Germline lookup yields CDR1 SGHTA and CDR2 FQGTGA. The V end was cut by 0 bases, the J end by 8 bases, with 10 bases between.